This T cell receptor (beta chain) was sequenced in a study of identifying expanded T cells in peripheral blood. With V trimmed by 11 bases and J by 6 bases, 11 bases remained unmatched. CDR3 size: 13 residues. The V gene's germline CDR1 is SSHAT and CDR2 FNYEAQ (reference sequence). Study results and limitations: Technical replicates showed 0.9 to 1.5 changed clones; two weeks roughly 15; four weeks 19.

During the collection period, no donor immune events like infections were recorded. Sequencing used immunoSEQ multiplex PCR; TCRdb keeps in-frame clones, though not all of them. The repertoire consists of under 150,000 clones, with 75% to 90% occurring once and the leading ten covering approximately 8.9%. Concerning this clone: Its antigen is not identified.

The source of this sequence is a person aged 18-70 years in good health. Material for sequencing was blood. The chain recombines TRBV7-7 with TRBJ1-1; 8 bases are shared with TRBD1. The CDR3 DNA follows: TGTGCCGTCTTACAGGGGGAAGGATCTGAAGCTTTCTTT. This encodes CAVLQGEGSEAFF.